A single sample gave rise to the 5 T cell receptor beta chains below, sequenced in a study of T cells in Graves' hyperthyroidism and ophthalmopathy. Researchers took RNA transcripts and amplified the TCR beta CDR3 regions from them. Carried out on the TCR CDR3, a first-round RT-PCR used the HTBI primer set. TCRdb fed the multiplex PCR reads into MiXCR, producing one record per CDR3 protein. This sample has some 370,000 distinct CDR3 sequences, with over 12% found just once. The source material was blood. All receptors derive from a man between 45 and 60 years old with Graves' ophthalmopathy.

This chain uses TRBV29-1 with TRBJ2-5; no firm D call. CDR3 length: 11 amino acids. The germline gives CDR1 SQVTM, CDR2 ANQGSEA. This CDR3 is CVIRPQETQYF. The CDR3 DNA sequence: TGCGTGATTCGACCCCAAGAGACCCAGTACTTC.

The chain carries TRBV6-1 and TRBJ1-2; TRBD1 matches 8 bases. Per germline, CDR1 MNHNS and CDR2 SASEGT. The CDR3 has 15 residues. Trimming took 4 bases from V and 1 from J; bases not matched to a gene: 5. DNA for the CDR3: TGTGCCAGCAGTGGACCCGGACAGGGTAACTATGGCTACACCTTC. Its protein is CASSGPGQGNYGYTF.

This clonotype has just a few counts. A junction boundary mismatches the germline segment, possibly from a read error. The V call is TRBV20-1, the J call TRBJ2-7, with D perhaps matching TRBD2 (6 bases). CDR3 length equals 12 residues. Germline V gene lookup returns CDR1 DFQATT and CDR2 SNEGSKA (reference sequence). The CDR3 is CSSGRRAYEQYF. The CDR3 DNA reads TGTTCCAGTGGTCGGAGGGCCTACGAGCAGTACTTC.

This clonotype appeared many times. This sequence joins TRBV15 and TRBJ2-7, with a tentative D call TRBD1 (5 bases). This CDR3 is 16 amino acids long. With 0 bases removed from V and 1 base from J, the gap between germline ends came to 13 bases. Germline V gene lookup returns CDR1 LNHNV and CDR2 YYDKDF (reference sequence). The CDR3 nucleotides read TGTGCCACCAGCAGAGATCCGACAGCGACTTCCTACGAGCAGTACTTC. This sequence encodes CATSRDPTATSYEQYF. Looking up the rest from reference TRBV15 and TRBJ2-7 gives the full variable domain: DAMVIQNPRYQVTQFGKPVTLSCSQTLNHNVMYWYQQKSSQAPKLLFHYYDKDFNNEADTPDNFQSRRPNTSFCFLDIRSPGLGDTAMYLCATSRDPTATSYEQYFGPGTRLTVT.

The chain employs TRBV6-4 and TRBJ1-1; D remains ambiguous. The germline V gene has CDR1 MRHNA and CDR2 SNTAGT. Trimming left V 7 bases short and J 4 bases short, with 7 bases between. This CDR3 has 11 amino acids. CDR3 sequence reads: CASTIATEAFF. CDR3 nucleotides: TGTGCCAGCACAATCGCCACTGAAGCTTTCTTT.